This T cell receptor beta chain was found in a study of CD8 T cells in ankylosing spondylitis. TCRdb analysed the 5' RACE reads with MiXCR anew, one entry per CDR3 protein. This sample has hundreds of thousands of distinct CDR3 sequences, with approximately 20% found just once. Trimming stripped 4 bases from V and 8 bases from J, with 24 bases between. Germline values: CDR1 MNHNS, CDR2 SASEGT. The length of the CDR3 is 17 residues. Worth noting for this clonotype: Its specificity is unknown.

General observations from the study: Made up of several highly homologous variants, a TCR beta motif appeared characteristic of ankylosing spondylitis blood.

The sequence was obtained from a male donor with ankylosing spondylitis. Sequences were obtained from blood, either unsorted or a sorted T cell fraction (not recorded which). The V call is TRBV6-1, the J call TRBJ2-1, with D perhaps TRBD2 (6 bases). As DNA, the CDR3 is TGTGCCAGCAGTGGAAATCGGGACTTGGTCCTTCGTCATGAGCAGTTCTTC. Encoded protein: CASSGNRDLVLRHEQFF.